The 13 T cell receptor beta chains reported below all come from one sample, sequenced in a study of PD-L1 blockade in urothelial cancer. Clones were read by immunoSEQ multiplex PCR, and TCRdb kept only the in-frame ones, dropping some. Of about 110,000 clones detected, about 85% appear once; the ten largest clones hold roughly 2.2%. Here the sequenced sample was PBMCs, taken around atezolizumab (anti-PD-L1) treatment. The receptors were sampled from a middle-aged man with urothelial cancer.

CDR3 in DNA: TGTGCCAGAAGCCCGGAGGACAGGTACCAAGAGACCCAGTACTTC. It yields the protein CARSPEDRYQETQYF. The chain has TRBV5-3 and TRBJ2-5, with 7 bases identical to TRBD1. TRBV5-3 is placed among ORFs of uncertain function. This CDR3 comprises 15 residues. V dropped 4 bases and J dropped 0; count of bases not matched to a gene: 6.

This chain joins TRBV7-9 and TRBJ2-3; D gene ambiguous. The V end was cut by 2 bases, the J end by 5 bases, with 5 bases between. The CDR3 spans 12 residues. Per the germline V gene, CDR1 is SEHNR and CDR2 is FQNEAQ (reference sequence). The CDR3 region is CASSLFLDTQYF. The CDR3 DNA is TGTGCCAGCAGCTTATTCCTAGATACGCAGTATTTT.

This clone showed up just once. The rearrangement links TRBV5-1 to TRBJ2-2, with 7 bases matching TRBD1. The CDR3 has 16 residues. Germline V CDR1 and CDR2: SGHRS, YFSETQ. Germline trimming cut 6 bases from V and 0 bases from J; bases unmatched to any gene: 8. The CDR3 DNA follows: TGCGCCAGCACCACGGGACAGCCAACGAACACCGGGGAGCTGTTTTTT. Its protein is CASTTGQPTNTGELFF.

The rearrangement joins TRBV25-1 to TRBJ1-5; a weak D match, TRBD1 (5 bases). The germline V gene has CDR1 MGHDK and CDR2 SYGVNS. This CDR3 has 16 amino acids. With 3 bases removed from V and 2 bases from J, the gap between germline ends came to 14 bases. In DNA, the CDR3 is TGTGCCAGCAGTGATTCTGGGGGAGGGGGCAATCAGCCCCAGCATTTT. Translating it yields CASSDSGGGGNQPQHF.

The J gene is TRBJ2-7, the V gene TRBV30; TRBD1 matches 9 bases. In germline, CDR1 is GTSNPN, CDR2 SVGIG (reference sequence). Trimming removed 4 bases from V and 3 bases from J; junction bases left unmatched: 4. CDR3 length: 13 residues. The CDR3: CAWKGQGDYEQYF. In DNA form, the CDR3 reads TGTGCCTGGAAGGGACAGGGAGACTACGAGCAGTACTTC.

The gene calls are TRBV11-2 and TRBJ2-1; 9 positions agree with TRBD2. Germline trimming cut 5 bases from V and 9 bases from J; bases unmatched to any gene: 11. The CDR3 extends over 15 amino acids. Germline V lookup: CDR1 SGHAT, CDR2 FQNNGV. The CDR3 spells CASSQLAGRSSEQFF. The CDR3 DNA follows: TGTGCCAGCAGCCAGCTAGCGGGGAGGTCTAGTGAGCAGTTCTTC.

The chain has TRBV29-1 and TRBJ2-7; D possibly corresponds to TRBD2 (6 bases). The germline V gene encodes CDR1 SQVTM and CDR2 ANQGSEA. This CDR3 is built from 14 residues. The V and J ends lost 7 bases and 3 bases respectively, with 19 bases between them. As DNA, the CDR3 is TGCAGCGCCATCACCGGGACTGAGAACTACGAGCAGTACTTC. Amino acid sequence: CSAITGTENYEQYF.

The CDR3: CAWSGLAGVNEQFF. The DNA of the CDR3 is TGTGCCTGGAGTGGACTAGCGGGAGTAAATGAGCAGTTCTTC. This rearrangement joins TRBV30 to TRBJ2-1; 12 bases map to TRBD2. The CDR3 totals 14 residues. The V gene's germline CDR1 is GTSNPN and CDR2 SVGIG (reference sequence). V shed 1 base and J 7 bases; nucleotides not matched to a gene: 2.

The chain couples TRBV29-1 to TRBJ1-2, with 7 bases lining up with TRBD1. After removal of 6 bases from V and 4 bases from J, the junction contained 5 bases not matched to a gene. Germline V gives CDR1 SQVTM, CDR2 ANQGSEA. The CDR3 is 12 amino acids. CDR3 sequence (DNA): TGCAGCGTCGACAGGGACTTCTATGGCTACACCTTC. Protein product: CSVDRDFYGYTF.

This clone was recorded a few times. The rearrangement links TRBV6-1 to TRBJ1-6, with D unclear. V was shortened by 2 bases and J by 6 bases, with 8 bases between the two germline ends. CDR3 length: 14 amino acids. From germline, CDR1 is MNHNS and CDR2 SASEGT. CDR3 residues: CASSELVSNSPLHF. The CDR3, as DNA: TGTGCCAGCAGTGAACTTGTCAGTAATTCACCCCTCCACTTT.

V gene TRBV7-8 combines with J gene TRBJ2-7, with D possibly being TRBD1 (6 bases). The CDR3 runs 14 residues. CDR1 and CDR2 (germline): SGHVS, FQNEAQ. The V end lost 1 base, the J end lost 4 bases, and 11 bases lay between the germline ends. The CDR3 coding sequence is TGTGCCAGCAGCTTAGTTGCCAGGGGTTACGAGCAGTACTTC. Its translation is CASSLVARGYEQYF.

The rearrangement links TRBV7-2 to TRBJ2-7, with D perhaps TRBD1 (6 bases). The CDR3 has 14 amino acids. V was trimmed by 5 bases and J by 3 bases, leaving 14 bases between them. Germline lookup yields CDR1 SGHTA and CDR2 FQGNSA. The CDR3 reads CASSPRKGGYEQYF. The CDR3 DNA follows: TGTGCCAGCAGCCCTCGCAAAGGGGGCTACGAGCAGTACTTC.

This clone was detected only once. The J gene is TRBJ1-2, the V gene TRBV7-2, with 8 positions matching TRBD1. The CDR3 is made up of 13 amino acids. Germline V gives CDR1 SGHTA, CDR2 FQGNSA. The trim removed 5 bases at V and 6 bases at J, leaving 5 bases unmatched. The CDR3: CASSDSTGDGYTF. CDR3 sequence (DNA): TGTGCCAGCAGCGACTCGACAGGGGATGGCTACACCTTC.